Below are 13 T cell receptor beta chains sequenced from a single sample in a study of tumor T cells in aggressive B-cell lymphoma. Assay used: immunoSEQ multiplex PCR; TCRdb lists only in-frame clones, some missing. Here the sample spans 2,000 to 2,500 clones, about nine tenths being singletons. Material: tumor tissue. These receptors all stem from an adult with diffuse large B cell lymphoma.

The chain is built from TRBV28 and TRBJ1-4, with unresolved D. The CDR3 has 15 amino acids. V shed 6 bases and J shed 4 bases, with 15 bases lying between them. The germline V gene has CDR1 MDHEN and CDR2 SYDVKM. CDR3 bases: TGTGCCAGCAGCCCCAGCGGAGGAAATAATGAAAAACTGTTTTTT. Encoded protein: CASSPSGGNNEKLFF. Supplemented by reference TRBV28 and TRBJ1-4, the full variable domain reads DVKVTQSSRYLVKRTGEKVFLECVQDMDHENMFWYRQDPGLGLRLIYFSYDVKMKEKGDIPEGYSVSREKKERFSLILESASTNQTSMYLCASSPSGGNNEKLFFGSGTQLSVL.

The CDR3 sequence is CASSFQGQGHGYTF. The DNA for the CDR3 is TGTGCCAGCAGCTTCCAGGGACAGGGACATGGCTACACCTTC. The genes are TRBV5-6 and TRBJ1-2; 9 bases match TRBD1. V lost 2 bases to trimming and J lost 6 bases; unmatched junction nucleotides: 5. CDR3 length: 14 amino acids. The germline V gene encodes CDR1 SGHDT and CDR2 YYEEEE. Together with reference TRBV5-6 and TRBJ1-2, the CDR3 gives the full variable domain: DAGVTQSPTHLIKTRGQQVTLRCSPKSGHDTVSWYQQALGQGPQFIFQYYEEEERQRGNFPDRFSGHQFPNYSSELNVNALLLGDSALYLCASSFQGQGHGYTFGSGTRLTVV.

For this clone: Other nucleotide sequences in the sample specify the same CDR3. The chain couples TRBV18 to TRBJ1-1, with 8 positions matching TRBD1. This CDR3 is 17 amino acids long. The germline CDR1 and CDR2 sequences are KGHSH and LQKENI. Trimming took 6 bases from V and 5 from J; bases not matched to a gene: 17. CDR3 coding DNA: TGTGCCAGCTCGCCAGGTGCAGGGGGCGGCGGTGATACTGAAGCTTTCTTT. It codes for CASSPGAGGGGDTEAFF. Full variable domain (rest looked up from reference TRBV18 and TRBJ1-1): NAGVMQNPRHLVRRRGQEARLRCSPMKGHSHVYWYRQLPEEGLKFMVYLQKENIIDESGMPKERFSAEFPKEGPSILRIQQVVRGDSAAYFCASSPGAGGGGDTEAFFGQGTRLTVV.

The chain employs TRBV9 and TRBJ1-3; TRBD1 matches 7 bases. The CDR3 extends over 16 amino acids. CDR1 is SGDLS and CDR2 is YYNGEE in the germline V gene. With 4 bases clipped from V and 0 bases from J, the junction kept 7 bases outside the gene matches. The CDR3 here is CASSHGNRGSGNTIYF. CDR3 in DNA: TGTGCCAGCAGCCATGGTAACAGGGGCTCTGGAAACACCATATATTTT.

This clone was detected only once. This chain joins TRBV14 and TRBJ1-2; D remains unclear. CDR1 is SGHDN and CDR2 is FVKESK in the germline V gene. CDR3 length equals 13 residues. V lost 2 bases and J lost 4, with 8 bases in between. The CDR3 DNA sequence: TGTGCCAGCAGCCAACCCCCAGGCTATGGCTACACCTTC. Translated, it gives CASSQPPGYGYTF.

V is TRBV28 and J is TRBJ2-1; 8 bases are shared with TRBD2. The CDR3 loop spans 12 amino acids. Per the germline V gene, CDR1 is MDHEN and CDR2 is SYDVKM. The trim removed 5 bases at V and 10 bases at J, leaving 4 bases unmatched. DNA of the CDR3: TGTGCCAGCAGTCCGGGACTAGAAGAGCAGTTCTTC. Protein: CASSPGLEEQFF.

This clone came up a few times. The CDR3 nucleotides are TGTGCCAGCAGCGGGGGGTGGGGGCGGAATGAGCAGTTCTTC. Its protein is CASSGGWGRNEQFF. The chain has TRBV28 and TRBJ2-1; maybe TRBD2 (7 bases). CDR3 length: 14 amino acids. Trimming took off 6 bases at V and 7 bases at J, with 16 bases between the two ends. The germline V gene has CDR1 MDHEN and CDR2 SYDVKM. Full variable domain (remainder filled in from reference TRBV28 and TRBJ2-1): DVKVTQSSRYLVKRTGEKVFLECVQDMDHENMFWYRQDPGLGLRLIYFSYDVKMKEKGDIPEGYSVSREKKERFSLILESASTNQTSMYLCASSGGWGRNEQFFGPGTRLTVL.

On this clone itself: One end of the junction is discordant with germline, which a read error may explain. The chain joins TRBV5-1 to TRBJ2-5; maybe TRBD1 (6 bases). CDR1 is SGHRS and CDR2 is YFSETQ in the germline V gene. The CDR3 sequence is 16 residues long. CDR3 in amino acids: CTSSLSWGQPAKTQYF. For the CDR3, the DNA is TGCACCAGCAGCTTGAGTTGGGGGCAGCCCGCCAAGACCCAGTACTTC.

This sequence joins TRBV6-1 and TRBJ1-5; 10 bases match TRBD1. Germline V lookup: CDR1 MNHNS, CDR2 SASEGT. This CDR3 is built from 15 residues. The trim removed 7 bases at V and 6 bases at J, leaving 9 bases unmatched. The CDR3: CASKAGQGKGQPQHF. The CDR3, as DNA: TGTGCCAGCAAGGCGGGACAGGGGAAAGGTCAGCCCCAGCATTTT.

Notes on this clone: At one of its ends the junction is not consistent with the germline gene, which may arise from a read error. The chain couples TRBV7-7 to TRBJ1-1, with D hard to call. This CDR3 is 13 amino acids long. CDR1 and CDR2 from the germline V gene are SSHAT and FNYEAQ (reference sequence). CDR3 region: CASSLDTNTEAFF. Here the CDR3 DNA reads TGTGCTAGCAGCTTAGACACAAACACTGAAGCTTTCTTT.

This clone appeared a single time. J is TRBJ2-1 and V is TRBV27, with TRBD2 matching over 11 bases. Unmatched junction bases numbered 3, after V lost 5 bases and J lost 3 bases. CDR1 is MNHEY, CDR2 SMNVEV, per germline (reference sequence). CDR3 length: 15 amino acids. The DNA of the CDR3 is TGTGCCAGCAGTCAGACTAGCGGGAACTACAATGAGCAGTTCTTC. Encoded protein: CASSQTSGNYNEQFF.

V usage is TRBV5-1 and J usage is TRBJ1-1; D unresolved. The V end lost 7 bases, the J end lost 0 bases, and 13 bases lay between the germline ends. This CDR3 comprises 14 residues. Germline assignment: CDR1 SGHRS and CDR2 YFSETQ. CDR3 DNA sequence: TGCGCCAGCTGCTCTGCGGGTGTGAACACTGAAGCTTTCTTT. This codes for CASCSAGVNTEAFF.

The chain has TRBV7-9 and TRBJ2-2; D is undetermined. Germline-derived CDR1 and CDR2 are SEHNR and FQNEAQ (reference sequence). The CDR3 contains 15 residues. V was pared by 3 bases and J by 1 base, with 9 bases between. The CDR3 nucleotides read TGTGCCAGCAGCTTGGTTGCAGTGAACACCGGGGAGCTGTTTTTT. Amino acid sequence: CASSLVAVNTGELFF.